Listed here are 18 T cell receptor beta chains from one sample, sequenced in a study of T cells in women clearing cervical HPV infection. Assay used: immunoSEQ multiplex PCR; TCRdb lists only in-frame clones, some missing. Listed are 21,000 or so clones; about 2.5% falls within the top ten. The material sequenced was blood buffy coat. The receptors derive from a woman between 18 and 69 years old with a cervical HPV16 infection that either progressed to CIN3+ or cleared (not recorded which).

Comments on this clone: The DNA ends 3 residues before the CDR3 does, and the rest of the CDR3 is filled in from the germline J gene. The chain links TRBV29-1 to TRBJ1-6; no clear D. The germline V and J ends were trimmed by 0 bases and 8 bases, with 5 bases remaining between them. The CDR3 spans 12 residues. Germline V gene sequence: CDR1 SQVTM, CDR2 ANQGSEA. This CDR3 is CSVEDRDSPLHF. The CDR3 DNA, read in part, is TGCAGCGTTGAAGATAGGGATTCACCC.

As regards this clone: The CDR3 extends 3 residues past the end of the read, so its final part is completed from the germline J gene. This chain connects TRBV19 to TRBJ1-4; 9 nucleotides line up with TRBD1. Germline V gene sequence: CDR1 LNHDA, CDR2 SQIVND (reference sequence). The CDR3 extends over 14 amino acids. The V and J ends lost 5 bases and 8 bases, in that order; junction bases with no gene match: 6. CDR3 in amino acids: CASSPWTGEEKLFF. The covered CDR3 bases are TGTGCCAGTAGTCCCTGGACAGGGGAAGAAAAA.

Comment on this clone: Read coverage stops 3 residues before the CDR3 terminus; the germline J gene supplies the remainder. The gene calls are TRBV20-1 and TRBJ2-3, with 10 bases aligning to TRBD2. The CDR3 consists of 15 residues. J gave up 2 bases and V 6 bases, and 8 bases lay outside the gene matches. Germline V gene lookup returns CDR1 DFQATT and CDR2 SNEGSKA (reference sequence). CDR3 bases read: TGCAGTGCCTTACTACTAGCGGGACTCACAGATACG. Its protein is CSALLLAGLTDT. In full, the CDR3 is CSALLLAGLTDTQYF.

Worth noting for this clone: The read is 3 residues too short to cover the CDR3 end, so that end is filled in from the germline J gene. The chain links TRBV5-1 to TRBJ2-3, with D unresolved. CDR1 SGHRS and CDR2 YFSETQ come from the germline V gene. This CDR3 spans 14 amino acids. V lost 0 bases and J 4 bases, leaving 9 bases between the germline ends. Partial CDR3 DNA: TGCGCCAGCAGCTTGGGACGTGCGGCAGATACG. Amino acid sequence: CASSLGRAADT. The whole CDR3 reads CASSLGRAADTQYF. Looking up the rest from reference TRBV5-1 and TRBJ2-3 gives the full variable domain: KAGVTQTPRYLIKTRGQQVTLSCSPISGHRSVSWYQQTPGQGLQFLFEYFSETQRNKGNFPGRFSGRQFSNSRSEMNVSTLELGDSALYLCASSLGRAADTQYFGPGTRLTVL.

As for this clone: Sequencing ends 3 residues short of the CDR3 end; the germline J gene provides the rest. J is TRBJ1-6 and V is TRBV19; 9 positions match TRBD1. The CDR3 extends over 14 amino acids. The junction had 3 bases not matched to a gene; V was cut back by 5 bases and J by 7 bases. The germline V gene has CDR1 LNHDA and CDR2 SQIVND (reference sequence). CDR3 DNA, as far as it was read: TGTGCCAGTAGTTGGACAGGGGTCAATTCACCC. This sequence encodes CASSWTGVNSP. The entire CDR3 protein is CASSWTGVNSPLHF.

Points on this clone: The read gets to within 3 residues of the CDR3 end, and the germline J gene fills in the rest. The rearrangement uses TRBV7-3 and TRBJ2-7; D may be TRBD1 (6 bases). This CDR3 has 13 amino acids. Between the trimmed V and J ends, which lost 2 bases and 1 base, there was a span of 6 bases. Germline assignment: CDR1 SGHTA and CDR2 FQGTGA. CDR3 DNA, as far as it was read: TGTGCCAGCAGCTTAGACAGGTCCTACGAG. Translation: CASSLDRSYE. The whole CDR3 is CASSLDRSYEQYF. Full variable domain (remainder filled in from reference TRBV7-3 and TRBJ2-7): GAGVSQTPSNKVTEKGKYVELRCDPISGHTALYWYRQSLGQGPEFLIYFQGTGAADDSGLPNDRFFAVRPEGSVSTLKIQRTERGDSAVYLCASSLDRSYEQYFGPGTRLTVT.

Regarding this clone: The sequence runs out 3 residues before the end of the CDR3; the remainder is reconstructed from the germline J gene. The V and J genes are TRBV2 and TRBJ1-2; the D gene is possibly TRBD1 (6 bases). The CDR3 is made up of 17 amino acids. The germline gives CDR1 SNHLY, CDR2 FYNNEI. The CDR3 protein is CASSDLPQGVGTDTYTF. The CDR3 DNA, read in part, is TGTGCCAGCAGTGATCTGCCACAGGGAGTAGGCACAGATACC. Combining the CDR3 with reference TRBV2 and TRBJ1-2 gives the whole variable domain EPEVTQTPSHQVTQMGQEVILRCVPISNHLYFYWYRQILGQKVEFLVSFYNNEISEKSEIFDDQFSVERPDGSNFTLKIRSTKLEDSAMYFCASSDLPQGVGTDTYTFGSGTRLTVV.

As regards this clone: The read ends 3 residues before the CDR3 terminus; that terminus is restored from the germline J gene. The gene calls are TRBV2 and TRBJ1-5; D gene ambiguous. V was trimmed by 6 bases and J by 0 bases, leaving 9 bases between them. Germline V gene sequence: CDR1 SNHLY, CDR2 FYNNEI. There are 14 residues in the CDR3. The CDR3 protein is CASSPPLSNQPQHF. The CDR3 bases that were read are TGTGCCAGCAGCCCCCCACTTAGCAATCAGCCC.

Concerning this clone: The CDR3 extends 3 residues past the end of the read, so its final part is completed from the germline J gene. This rearrangement joins TRBV6-2 or TRBV6-3 to TRBJ2-7, with 7 bases fitting TRBD1. Germline assignment: CDR1 MNHEY and CDR2 SVGEGT. J was trimmed by 4 bases and V by 6 bases; bases with no gene match: 12. The CDR3 runs 15 residues. The CDR3 spells CASSPYRGPGYEQYF. The sequenced CDR3 bases are TGTGCCAGCAGCCCGTACAGGGGCCCTGGGTACGAG.

For this clone: From the germline J gene comes the end of the CDR3, since the read stops 3 residues before it. The rearrangement links TRBV7-9 to TRBJ2-5, with unresolved D. V was pared by 1 base and J by 4 bases, with 4 bases between. The CDR3 extends over 12 amino acids. CDR1 is SEHNR, CDR2 FQNEAQ, per germline (reference sequence). The CDR3 sequence: CASSLVVETQYF. Incomplete CDR3 DNA: TGTGCCAGCAGCTTAGTAGTAGAGACC. Filled out from reference TRBV7-9 and TRBJ2-5, the complete variable domain reads DTGVSQNPRHKITKRGQNVTFRCDPISEHNRLYWYRQTLGQGPEFLTYFQNEAQLEKSRLLSDRFSAERPKGSFSTLEIQRTEQGDSAMYLCASSLVVETQYFGPGTRLLVL.

A remark on this clone: Read data end 3 residues before the CDR3 end; the end is taken from the germline J gene. The rearrangement uses TRBV27 and TRBJ1-1, with TRBD1 identical over 8 bases. The V gene's germline CDR1 is MNHEY and CDR2 SMNVEV (reference sequence). The CDR3 contains 18 residues. Unmatched junction bases numbered 14, after V lost 5 bases and J lost 0 bases. The CDR3 loop is CASSQTTPGQVMNTEAFF. The CDR3 DNA, read in part, is TGTGCCAGCAGTCAAACCACCCCGGGACAGGTCATGAACACTGAA.

Comment on this clone: The read comes to an end 3 residues before the CDR3 does, leaving the germline J gene to fill in the end. V usage is TRBV20-1 and J usage is TRBJ2-5, with 7 bases fitting TRBD2. The J segment lost 5 bases and the V segment lost 0 bases, leaving 3 bases of the junction unmatched. This CDR3 contains 13 residues. Germline loops: CDR1 DFQATT, CDR2 SNEGSKA (reference sequence). CDR3 DNA, as far as it was read: TGCAGTGCTAGAGATATGGGGGGGGAGACC. Its protein product is CSARDMGGET. The entire CDR3 protein is CSARDMGGETQYF.

A word on this clone: The read terminates 3 residues before the CDR3 end, so the remaining end is supplied by the germline J gene. This chain links TRBV30 with TRBJ2-2, with no clear D. The CDR3 spans 13 residues. Germline loops: CDR1 GTSNPN, CDR2 SVGIG (reference sequence). CDR3 DNA, as far as it was read: TGTGCCTGGAAAGGCCAAGCGACTGAAAAG. Its protein is CAWKGQATEK. The whole CDR3 sequence reads CAWKGQATEKLFF.

With respect to this clone: The read gets to within 3 residues of the CDR3 end, and the germline J gene fills in the rest. The chain couples TRBV5-1 to TRBJ2-7; D may be TRBD1 (6 bases). This CDR3 has 13 residues. Germline V gives CDR1 SGHRS, CDR2 YFSETQ. Trimming took 6 bases from V and 0 from J, leaving 10 bases between them. Incomplete CDR3 DNA: TGCGCCAGCACCTCGACAGGCTCCTACGAG. Translated, it gives CASTSTGSYE. Given in full, the CDR3 is CASTSTGSYEQYF.

On this clone itself: The observed sequence ends 3 residues before the CDR3 terminus, with the missing tail filled in from the germline J gene. This chain joins TRBV20-1 and TRBJ2-7; D gene unclear. CDR3 size: 11 residues. Germline CDR1 DFQATT, CDR2 SNEGSKA (reference sequence). V was trimmed by 6 bases and J by 6 bases, leaving 12 bases between them. The CDR3 region is CSAPRLREQYF. CDR3 bases read: TGCAGTGCCCCGCGATTGCGCGAG.

About this clone: The read ends 3 residues shy of where the CDR3 ends; the end is completed using the germline J gene. The chain links TRBV7-2 to TRBJ2-7; 10 bases match TRBD1. Germline lookup yields CDR1 SGHTA and CDR2 FQGNSA. The J segment lost 6 bases and the V segment lost 3 bases, leaving 2 bases of the junction unmatched. The CDR3 spans 13 residues. CDR3 DNA, as far as it was read: TGTGCCAGCAGCTTGACAGGGGGCCTCGAG. Amino acids: CASSLTGGLE. The CDR3 in its entirety is CASSLTGGLEQYF.

On this clone: The CDR3 end lies 3 residues beyond the end of the read and is filled in from the germline J gene. This chain joins TRBV5-1 and TRBJ1-6, with D perhaps matching TRBD1 (6 bases). The CDR3 is 15 residues long. Per the germline V gene, CDR1 is SGHRS and CDR2 is YFSETQ. Trimming removed 3 bases from V and 5 bases from J, with 12 bases in between. The part of the CDR3 DNA that was read is TGCGCCAGCAGCTGGGGGCCCGGGGATAATTCACCC. It yields the protein CASSWGPGDNSP. The entire CDR3 sequence reads CASSWGPGDNSPLHF. The whole variable domain, remainder taken from reference TRBV5-1 and TRBJ1-6, is KAGVTQTPRYLIKTRGQQVTLSCSPISGHRSVSWYQQTPGQGLQFLFEYFSETQRNKGNFPGRFSGRQFSNSRSEMNVSTLELGDSALYLCASSWGPGDNSPLHFGNGTRLTVT.

This CDR3 is CAIRLAATSEQFF. The CDR3 bases that were read are TGTGCCATAAGACTAGCGGCGACCTCTGAG. The chain uses TRBV7-9 and TRBJ2-1; 9 positions agree with TRBD2. The sequenced fragment ends 3 residues before the CDR3 boundary, so the rest is inferred from the germline J gene. The CDR3 has 13 amino acids. Germline CDR1 is SEHNR and CDR2 is FQNEAQ (reference sequence). V was clipped by 10 bases and J by 9 bases; unmatched bases: 10.